One sample yielded the 32 T cell receptor beta chains listed below, sequenced in a study of T-cell memory formation after mild COVID-19. TCRdb fed the 5' RACE reads into MiXCR, producing one record per CDR3 protein. Of 400,000 or so distinct CDR3 sequences listed, under 25% are singletons. Sequenced material: PBMCs or a T cell subset sorted from them (not recorded which). These receptors all stem from an adult woman who had mild COVID-19 (a few samples of this study predate the infection). Cell type and time point are not known.

V and J are TRBV20-1 and TRBJ2-5; D unresolved. The V gene's germline CDR1 is DFQATT and CDR2 SNEGSKA (reference sequence). CDR3 length equals 10 residues. Trimming removed 4 bases at V and 5 bases at J, with 5 bases between. The chain's CDR3 is CSAILETQYF. In DNA form, the CDR3 reads TGCAGTGCTATCCTGGAGACCCAGTACTTC.

This chain connects TRBV7-3 to TRBJ2-2, with 8 positions matching TRBD1. Trimming removed 5 bases from V and 5 bases from J; junction bases left unmatched: 7. The CDR3 totals 15 residues. CDR1 is SGHTA and CDR2 is FQGTGA in the germline V gene. The CDR3 reads CASSPRTGRTGELFF. In nucleotides, the CDR3 is TGTGCCAGCAGCCCAAGGACAGGGCGAACCGGGGAGCTGTTTTTT.

This clonotype has just a few counts. The chain combines TRBV7-8 with TRBJ2-1; possible D gene TRBD2, 6 bases. The CDR3 has 15 residues. Germline loops: CDR1 SGHVS, CDR2 FQNEAQ. The germline V and J ends were trimmed by 5 bases and 8 bases, with 19 bases remaining between them. CDR3 sequence reads: CASSRRLDLLHEQFF. In nucleotides, the CDR3 is TGTGCCAGCAGCCGAAGACTAGACCTCCTGCATGAGCAGTTCTTC.

This clonotype has more than one count but fewer than ten. The rearrangement joins TRBV4-2 to TRBJ2-7; D might be TRBD2 (6 bases). Per germline, CDR1 LGHNA and CDR2 YNFKEQ. The length of the CDR3 is 15 residues. V was trimmed by 0 bases and J by 4 bases, leaving 13 bases between them. The CDR3 spells CASSQDRGGRYEQYF. The CDR3 nucleotides read TGTGCCAGCAGCCAAGATCGGGGAGGACGATACGAGCAGTACTTC.

The chain joins TRBV14 to TRBJ2-1, with D maybe TRBD1 (5 bases). The CDR3 covers 14 residues. V lost 7 bases and J lost 0, with 10 bases in between. From germline, CDR1 is SGHDN and CDR2 FVKESK. CDR3 DNA: TGTGCCAGCAATACAGGAAGCTCCTACAATGAGCAGTTCTTC. Translating gives CASNTGSSYNEQFF.

V is TRBV12-3 or TRBV12-4 and J is TRBJ2-3; perhaps D is TRBD1 or TRBD2 (5 bases each). The CDR3 covers 14 residues. V lost 4 bases and J lost 10, with 18 bases in between. The CDR3 coding sequence is TGTGCCAGCAGTTGGATTGGGGACGGCAGATCGCAGTATTTT. Its protein is CASSWIGDGRSQYF.

This clonotype was counted ten times or more. This chain connects TRBV28 to TRBJ2-3, with 8 bases that match TRBD1. J was trimmed by 3 bases and V by 5 bases; bases with no gene match: 7. Germline CDR1 is MDHEN and CDR2 is SYDVKM. The CDR3 extends over 15 amino acids. Here the CDR3 DNA reads TGTGCCAGCAGTCTCGACAGGGGTAAAACAGATACGCAGTATTTT. As protein: CASSLDRGKTDTQYF.

The chain carries TRBV5-1 and TRBJ2-7, with 8 bases fitting TRBD2. The CDR3 length is 16 residues. J was trimmed by 0 bases and V by 2 bases; bases with no gene match: 7. The germline CDR1 and CDR2 sequences are SGHRS and YFSETQ. CDR3 sequence: CASSLIGGGSSYEQYF. CDR3 in DNA: TGCGCCAGCAGCTTAATCGGCGGGGGGAGCTCCTACGAGCAGTACTTC.

The chain joins TRBV7-9 to TRBJ2-1, with 8 bases matching TRBD2. V lost 2 bases and J lost 9; bases outside the gene matches: 9. This CDR3 contains 15 residues. Germline loops: CDR1 SEHNR, CDR2 FQNEAQ (reference sequence). This CDR3 is CASSLWPAGESEQFF. CDR3 DNA: TGTGCCAGCAGCTTATGGCCAGCGGGAGAATCTGAGCAGTTCTTC.

This clonotype was observed many times. The rearrangement uses TRBV7-9 and TRBJ1-1; no firm D call. The V and J ends lost 5 bases and 0 bases respectively, with 7 bases between them. The germline gives CDR1 SEHNR, CDR2 FQNEAQ (reference sequence). The CDR3 has 13 amino acids. The CDR3 region is CASSPVMNTEAFF. The CDR3 DNA follows: TGTGCCAGCAGCCCCGTTATGAACACTGAAGCTTTCTTT.

The V and J genes are TRBV6-5 and TRBJ2-1, with TRBD2 as a possible D gene (6 bases). The CDR3 sequence is 12 residues long. Trimming shortened V by 4 bases and J by 10 bases, and 11 bases separated the two germline ends. Germline CDR1 MNHEY, CDR2 SVGAGI. DNA for the CDR3: TGTGCCAGCAGTTCGGGACTCCAGGAGCAGTTCTTC. This sequence encodes CASSSGLQEQFF.

The chain couples TRBV29-1 to TRBJ2-5, with 11 bases that match TRBD2. Germline V gene data show CDR1 as SQVTM and CDR2 as ANQGSEA. V was clipped by 4 bases and J by 4 bases; unmatched bases: 11. The CDR3 contains 16 residues. The CDR3, as DNA: TGCAGCGTTGCCATAGCGGGAGGGCCCTCGTTAGAGACCCAGTACTTC. Translation: CSVAIAGGPSLETQYF. The full variable domain, completed using reference TRBV29-1 and TRBJ2-5, is SAVISQKPSRDICQRGTSLTIQCQVDSQVTMMFWYRQQPGQSLTLIATANQGSEATYESGFVIDKFPISRPNLTFSTLTVSNMSPEDSSIYLCSVAIAGGPSLETQYFGPGTRLLVL.

The rearrangement links TRBV24-1 to TRBJ2-2; D not resolved. V was clipped by 2 bases and J by 6 bases, with 6 bases between them. CDR3 length equals 13 residues. CDR1 KGHDR and CDR2 SFDVKD come from the germline V gene. The CDR3 DNA sequence: TGTGCCACCAGTGATTATTTGCCCGGGGAGCTGTTTTTT. Its protein is CATSDYLPGELFF.

The J gene is TRBJ2-1, the V gene TRBV6-2 or TRBV6-3, with 10 bases matching TRBD2. With 3 bases clipped from V and 5 bases from J, the junction kept 4 bases outside the gene matches. There are 15 residues in the CDR3. CDR1 and CDR2 from the germline V gene are MNHEY and SVGEGT. This chain's CDR3 is CASSYTSGNHNEQFF. The CDR3 nucleotides are TGTGCCAGCAGTTATACTAGCGGGAATCACAATGAGCAGTTCTTC.

The chain is built from TRBV7-9 and TRBJ2-7; 8 bases are a match to TRBD2. Trimming at V came to 5 bases and at J to 6 bases, leaving 9 bases not matched to a gene. Germline lookup yields CDR1 SEHNR and CDR2 FQNEAQ (reference sequence). The CDR3 has 14 residues. The CDR3 region is CASSRGTRWGEQYF. The CDR3 DNA reads TGTGCCAGCAGCCGCGGGACTAGGTGGGGCGAGCAGTACTTC.

The gene calls are TRBV29-1 and TRBJ2-5; TRBD1 might be the D (6 bases). This CDR3 comprises 13 residues. Germline CDR1 and CDR2: SQVTM and ANQGSEA. The V end lost 4 bases, the J end lost 1 base, and 10 bases lay between the germline ends. CDR3 sequence: CSVVGALQETQYF. The CDR3 DNA is TGCAGCGTTGTGGGGGCCCTCCAAGAGACCCAGTACTTC.

This clonotype was picked up a small number of times. The chain joins TRBV11-2 to TRBJ2-1; the match to TRBD2 covers 7 bases. From germline, CDR1 is SGHAT and CDR2 FQNNGV. This CDR3 is 15 amino acids long. V dropped 5 bases and J dropped 3; count of bases not matched to a gene: 7. The CDR3 reads CASSPSGESYNEQFF. In nucleotides, the CDR3 is TGTGCCAGCAGCCCGAGCGGGGAAAGCTACAATGAGCAGTTCTTC.

The chain couples TRBV24-1 to TRBJ2-7, with D possibly TRBD1 on 6 matching bases. The ends were cut back, 9 bases at V and 0 bases at J, with 11 bases in the middle. CDR1 is KGHDR and CDR2 is SFDVKD in the germline V gene. The CDR3 is made up of 13 amino acids. CDR3 nucleotide sequence: TGTGCCACCGGAGACAGGAGCTCCTACGAGCAGTACTTC. Translated, it gives CATGDRSSYEQYF.

The CDR3 DNA follows: TGTGCCAGCAGGGGGGGTGGAAAACTGTTTTTT. It translates to CASRGGGKLFF. V is TRBV7-2 and J is TRBJ1-4; TRBD1 is a possible D gene (5 bases). From germline, CDR1 is SGHTA and CDR2 FQGNSA. This CDR3 contains 11 residues. The V gene lost 6 bases and the J gene lost 10 bases, with 9 bases spanning the gap.

The chain employs TRBV30 and TRBJ2-2; TRBD2 is a possible D gene (5 bases). The length of the CDR3 is 12 residues. Germline V gene sequence: CDR1 GTSNPN, CDR2 SVGIG (reference sequence). Trimming stripped 4 bases from V and 6 bases from J, with 9 bases between. The CDR3 loop is CAWTGLPGELFF. DNA of the CDR3: TGTGCCTGGACGGGATTGCCCGGGGAGCTGTTTTTT.

This chain links TRBV18 with TRBJ1-5; no reliable D call. The CDR3 has 14 residues. Trimming left V 3 bases short and J 3 bases short, with 9 bases between. The germline CDR1 and CDR2 sequences are KGHSH and LQKENI. As DNA, the CDR3 is TGTGCCAGCTCACCGACCGATTACAATCAGCCCCAGCATTTT. It is translated as CASSPTDYNQPQHF.

This clonotype was seen ten or more times. This chain connects TRBV5-6 to TRBJ2-7; D perhaps matches TRBD1 (6 bases). CDR3 size: 15 residues. Germline lookup yields CDR1 SGHDT and CDR2 YYEEEE. V was shortened by 4 bases and J by 2 bases, with 16 bases between the two germline ends. CDR3 bases: TGTGCCAGCAGCGAGGGTCTGGGGGCCCCCTACGAGCAGTACTTC. It specifies CASSEGLGAPYEQYF.

For the CDR3, the DNA is TGTGCCAGCAGCCCATGGGAGGGCCAGTCGATCAATGAGCAGTTCTTC. Translated, it gives CASSPWEGQSINEQFF. This chain links TRBV7-6 with TRBJ2-1; TRBD2 matches 7 bases. The V gene's germline CDR1 is SGHVS and CDR2 FNYEAQ. The V segment lost 5 bases and the J segment 6 bases; nucleotides outside the gene matches: 13. This CDR3 is 16 amino acids long. The whole variable domain, filled in from reference TRBV7-6 and TRBJ2-1, reads GAGVSQSPRYKVTKRGQDVALRCDPISGHVSLYWYRQALGQGPEFLTYFNYEAQQDKSGLPNDRFSAERPEGSISTLTIQRTEQRDSAMYRCASSPWEGQSINEQFFGPGTRLTVL.

The chain has TRBV3-1 and TRBJ1-2; D possibly corresponds to TRBD1 (6 bases). From germline, CDR1 is LGHDT and CDR2 YNNKEL (reference sequence). V dropped 4 bases and J dropped 8 bases, with 11 bases sitting between them. This CDR3 contains 12 residues. CDR3 DNA sequence: TGTGCCAGCAGCCCCGGGGGCAGGGGCTACACCTTC. Translated, it gives CASSPGGRGYTF.

V gene TRBV12-3 or TRBV12-4 combines with J gene TRBJ2-2; the D gene is possibly TRBD1 (6 bases). Trimming cost V 8 bases and J 1 base, with 8 bases left between them. The length of the CDR3 is 13 residues. The CDR3, as DNA: TGTGCCAGCGGGGGACAGAACACCGGGGAGCTGTTTTTT. It codes for CASGGQNTGELFF.

The chain is built from TRBV12-3 or TRBV12-4 and TRBJ2-5; 11 bases map to TRBD2. Trimming cost V 4 bases and J 3 bases; bases outside gene matches: 10. This CDR3 is 17 amino acids long. The CDR3 spells CASSYGISGRAEETQYF. For the CDR3, the DNA is TGTGCCAGCAGTTACGGTATTAGCGGGAGGGCCGAAGAGACCCAGTACTTC.

The chain carries TRBV4-2 and TRBJ2-7, with 13 nucleotides matching TRBD2. V lost 4 bases to trimming and J lost 7 bases; unmatched junction nucleotides: 7. Germline V gives CDR1 LGHNA, CDR2 YNFKEQ. This CDR3 has 15 amino acids. CDR3 protein: CASSRGTSGEEEQYF. CDR3 bases: TGTGCCAGCAGCCGCGGGACTAGCGGGGAGGAAGAGCAGTACTTC.

This chain connects TRBV28 to TRBJ1-5; 10 nucleotides align to TRBD1. Trimming at V came to 8 bases and at J to 5 bases, leaving 3 bases not matched to a gene. CDR3 length: 13 amino acids. The germline V gene encodes CDR1 MDHEN and CDR2 SYDVKM. The CDR3 nucleotides are TGTGCCAGCCAAGACAGGGGGCATCAGCCCCAGCATTTT. This encodes CASQDRGHQPQHF.

The chain carries TRBV5-1 and TRBJ2-7; 9 positions agree with TRBD1. V was clipped by 5 bases and J by 4 bases; unmatched bases: 10. CDR1 SGHRS and CDR2 YFSETQ come from the germline V gene. The CDR3 is 15 amino acids. CDR3 sequence reads: CASSPADRGLYEQYF. In nucleotides, the CDR3 is TGCGCCAGCAGTCCCGCGGACAGGGGACTATACGAGCAGTACTTC. Full variable domain (missing parts from reference TRBV5-1 and TRBJ2-7): KAGVTQTPRYLIKTRGQQVTLSCSPISGHRSVSWYQQTPGQGLQFLFEYFSETQRNKGNFPGRFSGRQFSNSRSEMNVSTLELGDSALYLCASSPADRGLYEQYFGPGTRLTVT.

The table lists this clonotype with a few counts. The chain uses TRBV5-1 and TRBJ1-2; 7 nucleotides match TRBD1. Germline V gene lookup returns CDR1 SGHRS and CDR2 YFSETQ. The CDR3 has 13 residues. Trimming at V came to 4 bases and at J to 6 bases, leaving 6 bases not matched to a gene. The CDR3 here is CASSRTGDHGYTF. CDR3 in DNA: TGCGCCAGCAGCCGTACAGGGGACCATGGCTACACCTTC.

This clonotype came up a few times. The V call is TRBV9, the J call TRBJ2-7; 9 bases are a match to TRBD2. J was trimmed by 4 bases and V by 0 bases; bases with no gene match: 5. CDR3 length: 15 amino acids. From germline, CDR1 is SGDLS and CDR2 YYNGEE. This chain's CDR3 is CASSVESGRSYEQYF. The CDR3 DNA sequence: TGTGCCAGCAGCGTAGAAAGCGGGAGGTCGTACGAGCAGTACTTC.

This clonotype was seen only a few times. CDR3 DNA sequence: TGCAGTGCCGCCCGGACAGGGTACAACGAGCAGTACTTC. This translates into CSAARTGYNEQYF. The chain carries TRBV20-1 and TRBJ2-7; the match to TRBD1 covers 8 bases. Germline V gene lookup returns CDR1 DFQATT and CDR2 SNEGSKA (reference sequence). CDR3 length equals 13 residues. The trim removed 6 bases at V and 5 bases at J, leaving 9 bases unmatched.